The present T cell receptor beta chain was sequenced within a study of long-term antiretroviral therapy in people with HIV. Looked up from germline, CDR1 is SGHRS and CDR2 is YFSETQ. This CDR3 is built from 15 residues. V lost 1 base to trimming and J lost 2 bases, with 10 bases between them. Concerning this clone: Its antigen is still unknown.

Study-wide findings and caveats: Spans of CDR3 length were tighter for HIV repertoires than for controls.

immunoSEQ v3.0 was run at survey level. Per-sample TRB depth target: roughly 35,000-55,000 T-cell genomes. TCRdb's copy holds only in-frame clones and misses some; the assay was immunoSEQ multiplex PCR. The sample has roughly 25,000 clones, roughly 88% seen once; the top ten hold 2.3%. Each donor had at least one pre-ART and at least two post-ART PBMC samples. Samples held roughly 0.85-11 million cryopreserved PBMC, and DNA extraction followed. The sequence came from a man aged 45 to 65 with HIV. The material sequenced was unsorted PBMCs, taken 3 years after starting antiretroviral therapy. The chain is built from TRBV5-1 and TRBJ1-3; a possible D gene is TRBD1 (5 bases). Written as DNA, the CDR3 is TGCGCCAGCAGCTTGTACGCCAGGGCTGGAAACACCATATATTTT. It specifies CASSLYARAGNTIYF.